This T cell receptor beta chain was captured in a study of shared clonotypes between healthy human individuals. Donors had no recently reported acute infections or vaccinations and were HIV-negative. The assay was immunoSEQ multiplex PCR, and TCRdb's table has in-frame clones only and misses some. The repertoire consists of roughly 500,000 clones, with around 79% occurring once and the leading ten covering approximately 13%. V gave up 4 bases and J gave up 5 bases, with 8 bases separating them. This CDR3 has 12 residues. Germline V gives CDR1 SEHNR, CDR2 FQNEAQ (reference sequence). This rearrangement joins TRBV7-9 to TRBJ2-5; no clear D. Sequencing was carried out using PBMCs. The receptor was derived from a woman between 40 and 55 years old in good health. Some clones in this sample may be carry-over from other donors' samples. CDR3 DNA sequence: TGTGCCAGCAGCTCCCTGGGTGAGACCCAGTACTTC. This gives the protein CASSSLGETQYF.